The present entry profiles one T cell receptor beta chain with its context. Germline V gene sequence: CDR1 LNHDA, CDR2 SQIVND (reference sequence). The CDR3 extends over 13 amino acids. The ends lost 6 bases at V and 7 bases at J; junction bases unmatched: 6. This sample was included in a study of control samples from healthy donors and cancer patients. Sequencing used immunoSEQ multiplex PCR; TCRdb keeps in-frame clones, though not all of them. The sample has about 180,000 clones; 90% are singletons. The source of this sequence is a woman in her fifties or sixties in good health. The sequenced sample consisted of blood. The V and J genes are TRBV19 and TRBJ1-1; TRBD1 aligns across 9 bases. CDR3 in amino acids: CASSQDRGGEAFF. Here the CDR3 DNA reads TGTGCCAGTAGCCAAGACAGGGGGGGTGAAGCTTTCTTT.